These T cell receptor beta chains were read from a single sample in a study of OX40 agonist ivuxolimab in advanced cancers. The assay was immunoSEQ multiplex PCR, and TCRdb's table has in-frame clones only and misses some. The sample includes approximately 84,000 clones, approximately 94% seen only once; the top ten take roughly 2.8%. The sample consisted of CD4+ or CD8+ T cells sorted from blood, taken in a trial of the OX40 agonist ivuxolimab. These receptors all stem from an adult with an advanced solid tumor such as melanoma, head and neck, liver or kidney cancer. The CDR3 runs from the conserved cysteine through the conserved F or W. Each record gives: V gene, CDR3 protein.

V gene: TRBV30; CDR3 protein: CAWGGEGLNTEAFF
V gene: TRBV19; CDR3 protein: CASSIVSGSTEAFF
V gene: TRBV21-1; CDR3 protein: CASSSGTVTGELFF
V gene: TRBV7-8; CDR3 protein: CASSLYPDTQYF
V gene: TRBV19; CDR3 protein: CASSYGGGPYGYTF
V gene: TRBV5-8; CDR3 protein: CASSLVRVAVYGYTF
V gene: TRBV27; CDR3 protein: CASSRGPSSGNTIYF
V gene: TRBV6-6; CDR3 protein: CASSYSGPPGYEQYF
V gene: TRBV6-5; CDR3 protein: CASASGAYSNQPQHF
V gene: TRBV7-8; CDR3 protein: CASSVTSGGASYNEQFF
V gene: TRBV27; CDR3 protein: CASSSLLGLADNEQFF
V gene: TRBV9; CDR3 protein: CASSVGDRGYGYTF
V gene: TRBV27; CDR3 protein: CASSSGGRHEQYF
V gene: TRBV6-1; CDR3 protein: CASSGGQLSGYTF
V gene: TRBV2; CDR3 protein: CASSEAFGTYYGYTF
V gene: TRBV2; CDR3 protein: CASSEFGQTYGLYF
V gene: TRBV5-6; CDR3 protein: CASSLGVNLDGYTF
V gene: TRBV4-1; CDR3 protein: CASSQKSAGNTGELFF
V gene: TRBV7-9; CDR3 protein: CASSPRGGEQYF
V gene: TRBV28; CDR3 protein: CASSFVPGPRGRNQPQHF
V gene: TRBV7-9; CDR3 protein: CASSQGLNEQFF
V gene: TRBV14; CDR3 protein: CASSKPGGGPHTEAFF
V gene: TRBV19; CDR3 protein: CASSRGGADGYTF
V gene: TRBV4-1; CDR3 protein: CASSQDLGGTSGYNEQFF
V gene: TRBV27; CDR3 protein: CASSSRLAGYEQYF
V gene: TRBV28; CDR3 protein: CASSDFIPSAGGYTF
V gene: TRBV6-1; CDR3 protein: CASSDTGPHVEQYF
V gene: TRBV5-6; CDR3 protein: CASSWGSASDTQYF
V gene: TRBV19; CDR3 protein: CATGLGYEQYF
V gene: TRBV9; CDR3 protein: CASSVGQGARTKAFF
V gene: TRBV4-3; CDR3 protein: CASSQGEEQYF
V gene: TRBV5-1; CDR3 protein: CASSLGGGEQYF
V gene: TRBV7-9; CDR3 protein: CASSPTGDTEAFF
V gene: TRBV7-9; CDR3 protein: CASSLKGGNEKLFF
V gene: TRBV9; CDR3 protein: CAIIRDRERKIDYEQYF
V gene: TRBV11-2; CDR3 protein: CASSSGDSNQPQHF
V gene: TRBV10-2; CDR3 protein: CASSPRGTSGPYEQYF
V gene: TRBV19; CDR3 protein: CASSIVLGQPQHF
V gene: TRBV7-8; CDR3 protein: CASSMGQGYEQYF
V gene: TRBV5-6; CDR3 protein: CASSWGTETSGEYF
V gene: TRBV5-8; CDR3 protein: CASSSLVRTYEQYF
V gene: TRBV27; CDR3 protein: CASSRGTAEAFF
V gene: TRBV11-2; CDR3 protein: CASSPGGREQYF
V gene: TRBV30; CDR3 protein: CAFRPWNTEAFF
V gene: TRBV29-1; CDR3 protein: CSVEKLNTEAFF
V gene: TRBV19; CDR3 protein: CASRRTGVLGHSNQPQHF
V gene: TRBV27; CDR3 protein: CASNQVDTQYF
V gene: TRBV5-4; CDR3 protein: CASSLDNGAYEQYF
V gene: TRBV2; CDR3 protein: CARTELAGGVSNTGELFF
V gene: TRBV27; CDR3 protein: CATRMGGTEAFF
V gene: TRBV9; CDR3 protein: CASSVYRRDTRAGGQETQYF
V gene: TRBV20-1; CDR3 protein: CSAQGAGGYTF
V gene: TRBV6-1; CDR3 protein: CASSQTGEQYF
V gene: TRBV7-3; CDR3 protein: CASSLGGGGPQFF
V gene: TRBV4-3; CDR3 protein: CASSPGQGAYEQYF